One sample yielded the 3 T cell receptor beta chains listed below, sequenced in a study. TCRdb itself ran the 5' RACE reads through MiXCR, one entry per CDR3 protein. Among 50,000 to 75,000 distinct CDR3 sequences listed, roughly 23% were seen once. Material: memory CD4+ T cells sorted from a lymph node. Described subset: memory CD4+ T cells, CD4+CD45RO+CD25-. These receptors were collected from a female donor with breast cancer.

The chain links TRBV11-2 to TRBJ2-7, with 8 bases matching TRBD1. Germline trimming cut 5 bases from V and 9 bases from J; bases unmatched to any gene: 6. The germline CDR1 and CDR2 sequences are SGHAT and FQNNGV. There are 12 residues in the CDR3. The chain's CDR3 is CASSLQGAAQYF. As DNA, the CDR3 is TGTGCCAGCAGCCTGCAGGGGGCCGCGCAGTACTTC.

This chain joins TRBV4-3 and TRBJ2-3; D may correspond to TRBD1 or TRBD2 (6 bases each). Deletions cut 1 base from V and 3 bases from J, with 14 bases between. Germline V CDR1 and CDR2: LGHNA, YSLEER. This CDR3 region has 16 residues. Here the CDR3 DNA reads TGCGCCAGCAGCCAAGTCCGGGGGCTGAGTACAGATACGCAGTATTTT. This encodes CASSQVRGLSTDTQYF.

Worth noting for this clonotype: The junction departs from germline at one end; a sequencing error may be responsible. The chain joins TRBV7-2 to TRBJ1-1; D may be TRBD1 (5 bases). Germline V CDR1 and CDR2: SGHTA, FQGNSA. The length of the CDR3 is 14 residues. The CDR3 region has the DNA TGTGCCAGCAGCTTATTGGGGGGTCTGACTGAAGCTTTCTTC. Protein sequence: CASSLLGGLTEAFF.